One sample yielded the 27 T cell receptor beta chains listed below, sequenced in a study of blood T cell repertoires in COVID-19. Measured with immunoSEQ multiplex PCR; TCRdb has only the in-frame clones, and not every one. The top ten hold 6% to 8% of the sample, which has about 350,000 clones, around nine tenths seen once. Sample: peripheral blood. The receptors derive from a woman in her 70s with COVID-19, enrolled during active disease.

The V call is TRBV6-4, the J call TRBJ2-3, with D maybe TRBD1 (6 bases). Germline V gene sequence: CDR1 MRHNA, CDR2 SNTAGT. V lost 3 bases and J lost 8, with 12 bases in between. This CDR3 region has 13 residues. This chain's CDR3 is CASSDSLRGTQYF. Here the CDR3 DNA reads TGTGCCAGCAGTGATTCCCTCAGGGGTACGCAGTATTTT.

This clone was observed a handful of times. This chain uses TRBV5-1 with TRBJ1-1, with a tentative D call TRBD1 (5 bases). CDR1 SGHRS and CDR2 YFSETQ come from the germline V gene. The CDR3 totals 15 residues. The V gene lost 0 bases and the J gene lost 3 bases, with 12 bases spanning the gap. CDR3: CASSLVAGPYTEAFF. CDR3 DNA: TGCGCCAGCAGCTTGGTAGCAGGGCCCTACACTGAAGCTTTCTTT.

With respect to this clone: One end of the junction fails to match germline, which may point to a read error. This rearrangement joins TRBV29-1 to TRBJ1-1, with a possible D match to TRBD1 (5 bases). Germline V gene lookup returns CDR1 SQVTM and CDR2 ANQGSEA. CDR3 length: 14 residues. CDR3 sequence reads: CSVEYGRVYTEAFF. In nucleotides, the CDR3 is TGCAGCGTTGAATATGGCAGGGTGTACACCGAAGCTTTCTTT. Looking up the rest from reference TRBV29-1 and TRBJ1-1 gives the full variable domain: SAVISQKPSRDICQRGTSLTIQCQVDSQVTMMFWYRQQPGQSLTLIATANQGSEATYESGFVIDKFPISRPNLTFSTLTVSNMSPEDSSIYLCSVEYGRVYTEAFFGQGTRLTVV.

The rearrangement links TRBV2 to TRBJ2-2, with 9 bases identical to TRBD1. CDR3 size: 16 residues. The V segment lost 9 bases and the J segment 2 bases; nucleotides outside the gene matches: 10. Per the germline V gene, CDR1 is SNHLY and CDR2 is FYNNEI. The CDR3 sequence: CARDLTGGPNTGELFF. CDR3 sequence (DNA): TGTGCCAGGGACCTAACAGGGGGCCCTAACACCGGGGAGCTGTTTTTT.

The chain couples TRBV7-3 to TRBJ2-1; D is unclear. With 6 bases removed from V and 5 bases from J, the gap between germline ends came to 8 bases. CDR3 size: 12 residues. Germline V CDR1 and CDR2: SGHTA, FQGTGA. The CDR3: CASSYIDNEQFF. The CDR3 DNA is TGTGCCAGCAGTTATATAGACAATGAGCAGTTCTTC.

V usage is TRBV24-1 and J usage is TRBJ1-2, with 7 positions matching TRBD1. The CDR3 has 12 amino acids. The J segment lost 4 bases and the V segment lost 6 bases, leaving 1 base of the junction unmatched. Germline-derived CDR1 and CDR2 are KGHDR and SFDVKD. CDR3 protein: CATSTGAYGYTF. CDR3 sequence (DNA): TGTGCCACCAGTACAGGGGCCTATGGCTACACCTTC.

The sample holds one count of this clone. As DNA, the CDR3 is TGTGCCAGCGGACAGGGCCTTAGCAATCAGCCCCAGCATTTT. Protein sequence: CASGQGLSNQPQHF. This chain uses TRBV2 with TRBJ1-5; TRBD1 agrees at 8 bases. The CDR3 contains 14 residues. Germline loops: CDR1 SNHLY, CDR2 FYNNEI. V trimming: 8 bases; J trimming: 0 bases; junction bases outside the gene matches: 3.

The CDR3 region is CASSRTGGADYGYTF. CDR3 DNA: TGCGCCAGCAGCAGGACAGGGGGCGCAGACTATGGCTACACCTTC. The rearrangement joins TRBV5-1 to TRBJ1-2; TRBD1 matches 11 bases. J lost 3 bases, V lost 4 bases, and 5 bases had no gene match. Germline CDR1 is SGHRS and CDR2 is YFSETQ. The CDR3 length is 15 residues.

The chain couples TRBV6-7 to TRBJ2-7; 8 bases line up with TRBD2. TRBV6-7 is an ORF, and what it does is uncertain. After removal of 4 bases from V and 4 bases from J, the junction contained 3 bases not matched to a gene. The length of the CDR3 is 13 residues. Written as DNA, the CDR3 is TGTGCCAGCAGTTTCGGGGGGGGTTACGAGCAGTACTTC. It yields the protein CASSFGGGYEQYF.

The J gene is TRBJ1-4, the V gene TRBV14, with 8 bases lining up with TRBD1. With 2 bases clipped from V and 6 bases from J, the junction kept 5 bases outside the gene matches. This CDR3 comprises 15 residues. Looked up from germline, CDR1 is SGHDN and CDR2 is FVKESK. CDR3 DNA: TGTGCCAGCAGCCAACATGCAGGGGGCGATGAAAAACTGTTTTTT. It is translated as CASSQHAGGDEKLFF.

The rearrangement links TRBV2 to TRBJ1-4; D gene ambiguous. Trimming left V 4 bases short and J 0 bases short, with 9 bases between. The CDR3 spans 15 residues. From germline, CDR1 is SNHLY and CDR2 FYNNEI. The CDR3 DNA sequence: TGTGCCAGCAGTGGGGCAGGAACAACTAATGAAAAACTGTTTTTT. It encodes CASSGAGTTNEKLFF.

This clone came up once. The chain combines TRBV6-5 with TRBJ1-1; TRBD1 might be the D (6 bases). The CDR3 contains 12 residues. Germline CDR1 MNHEY, CDR2 SVGAGI. Trimming shortened V by 6 bases and J by 10 bases, and 15 bases separated the two germline ends. The CDR3 spells CASSSQTGGAFF. The DNA of the CDR3 is TGTGCCAGCAGCTCTCAGACAGGCGGAGCTTTCTTT.

This clone was detected only a few times. This chain joins TRBV19 and TRBJ1-5; D might be TRBD1 (6 bases). With 7 bases removed from V and 0 bases from J, the gap between germline ends came to 19 bases. Germline V CDR1 and CDR2: LNHDA, SQIVND (reference sequence). CDR3 length: 17 amino acids. The CDR3 protein is CASKGQERGNSNQPQHF. In nucleotides, the CDR3 is TGTGCCAGTAAGGGACAAGAAAGAGGTAATAGCAATCAGCCCCAGCATTTT. The variable domain in full, completed from reference TRBV19 and TRBJ1-5, reads DGGITQSPKYLFRKEGQNVTLSCEQNLNHDAMYWYRQDPGQGLRLIYYSQIVNDFQKGDIAEGYSVSREKKESFPLTVTSAQKNPTAFYLCASKGQERGNSNQPQHFGDGTRLSIL.

The chain combines TRBV10-2 with TRBJ2-5; 13 bases are shared with TRBD2. Per germline, CDR1 WSHSY and CDR2 SAAADI. The CDR3 is 15 residues long. The V and J ends lost 5 bases and 1 base, in that order; junction bases with no gene match: 1. CDR3 DNA: TGCGCCAGCAGTACTAGCGGGGGGGCCCAAGAGACCCAGTACTTC. It yields the protein CASSTSGGAQETQYF.

V usage is TRBV14 and J usage is TRBJ1-5; D is unclear. This CDR3 spans 18 amino acids. Per germline, CDR1 SGHDN and CDR2 FVKESK. The V end lost 0 bases, the J end lost 0 bases, and 15 bases lay between the germline ends. CDR3 nucleotides: TGTGCCAGCAGCCAAGATCGTCACAGCCCTTATAGCAATCAGCCCCAGCATTTT. Amino acid sequence: CASSQDRHSPYSNQPQHF.

The chain couples TRBV30 to TRBJ1-2, with TRBD1 matching over 9 bases. The CDR3 is 13 residues long. V was pared by 2 bases and J by 3 bases, with 1 base of the junction left unmatched. Germline assignment: CDR1 GTSNPN and CDR2 SVGIG (reference sequence). CDR3 DNA sequence: TGTGCCTGGAGTAGGACAGGGGACTATGGCTACACCTTC. It is translated as CAWSRTGDYGYTF.

CDR3 region: CASSIDHSRQGKDSPLHF. CDR3 nucleotide sequence: TGTGCCAGTAGTATAGATCATAGTCGACAGGGAAAAGATTCACCCCTCCACTTT. V usage is TRBV19 and J usage is TRBJ1-6; 7 bases map to TRBD1. V shed 0 bases, J shed 8 bases, and the junction held 13 bases outside the gene matches. The CDR3 consists of 18 residues. Germline V gene data show CDR1 as LNHDA and CDR2 as SQIVND (reference sequence).

This clone was seen a few times. The V and J genes are TRBV9 and TRBJ1-1; 12 bases fit TRBD1. This CDR3 has 13 amino acids. J gave up 9 bases and V 4 bases, and 4 bases lay outside the gene matches. The germline CDR1 and CDR2 sequences are SGDLS and YYNGEE. CDR3 coding DNA: TGTGCCAGCAGCACCTGGGACAGGGGGCAAGCTTTCTTT. This encodes CASSTWDRGQAFF.

This chain uses TRBV7-2 with TRBJ2-3, with TRBD2 matching 8 bases. Losses at the gene ends were 1 base for V and 1 base for J; bases not matched to a gene: 1. From germline, CDR1 is SGHTA and CDR2 FQGNSA. CDR3 size: 15 residues. The DNA of the CDR3 is TGTGCCAGCAGCTTAGATAGCGGGGGCACAGATACGCAGTATTTT. Protein product: CASSLDSGGTDTQYF.

This sequence joins TRBV9 and TRBJ2-1; D possibly corresponds to TRBD1 (6 bases). Trimming shortened V by 4 bases and J by 0 bases, and 14 bases separated the two germline ends. Germline CDR1 and CDR2: SGDLS and YYNGEE. CDR3 length: 16 amino acids. CDR3 region: CASSPLSGVSYNEQFF. CDR3 coding DNA: TGTGCCAGCAGCCCCCTTTCAGGGGTCTCCTACAATGAGCAGTTCTTC.

The CDR3, as DNA: TGTGCCAGTAGTCCCACGGGAGGGATTGGCAATCAGCCCCAGCATTTT. It encodes CASSPTGGIGNQPQHF. The gene calls are TRBV19 and TRBJ1-5; no firm D call. V lost 5 bases and J 2 bases, leaving 16 bases between the germline ends. CDR3 size: 16 residues. CDR1 and CDR2 from the germline V gene are LNHDA and SQIVND (reference sequence).

CDR3 in amino acids: CASSPGDYWDSQGIYYEQYF. Here the CDR3 DNA reads TGTGCCAGCAGTCCCGGAGATTATTGGGACAGCCAGGGGATTTACTACGAGCAGTACTTC. The chain couples TRBV6-6 to TRBJ2-7, with 7 bases lining up with TRBD1. The germline V gene has CDR1 MNHNY and CDR2 SVGAGI (reference sequence). This CDR3 spans 20 amino acids. The trim removed 5 bases at V and 3 bases at J, leaving 25 bases unmatched.

This clone appeared a few times. The chain is built from TRBV6-1 and TRBJ2-5, with a weak D call TRBD1 (5 bases). Trimming took 0 bases from V and 2 from J, leaving 10 bases between them. Looked up from germline, CDR1 is MNHNS and CDR2 is SASEGT. This CDR3 has 15 amino acids. CDR3 sequence (DNA): TGTGCCAGCAGTGAAGCCTGGAGACAGCAAGAGACCCAGTACTTC. Its protein product is CASSEAWRQQETQYF.

This chain links TRBV6-5 with TRBJ1-1; D gene ambiguous. The ends were cut back, 4 bases at V and 1 base at J, with 7 bases in the middle. This CDR3 comprises 13 residues. Germline V gene sequence: CDR1 MNHEY, CDR2 SVGAGI. The CDR3 nucleotides read TGTGCCAGCAGTTTCTACCAGAACACTGAAGCTTTCTTT. Its protein is CASSFYQNTEAFF.

V usage is TRBV2 and J usage is TRBJ1-2; D unresolved. V dropped 6 bases and J dropped 3 bases, with 5 bases sitting between them. From germline, CDR1 is SNHLY and CDR2 FYNNEI. This CDR3 has 11 residues. The CDR3 reads CASRADYGYTF. CDR3 DNA sequence: TGTGCCAGCAGGGCTGACTATGGCTACACCTTC. Looking up the rest from reference TRBV2 and TRBJ1-2 gives the full variable domain: EPEVTQTPSHQVTQMGQEVILRCVPISNHLYFYWYRQILGQKVEFLVSFYNNEISEKSEIFDDQFSVERPDGSNFTLKIRSTKLEDSAMYFCASRADYGYTFGSGTRLTVV.

This chain links TRBV30 with TRBJ1-2; D remains ambiguous. The CDR3 spans 13 residues. Trimming left V 3 bases short and J 4 bases short, with 12 bases between. Germline CDR1 reads GTSNPN; CDR2 reads SVGIG (reference sequence). CDR3 residues: CAWRTPGTYGYTF. Here the CDR3 DNA reads TGTGCCTGGAGAACTCCGGGAACCTATGGCTACACCTTC.

The rearrangement joins TRBV24-1 to TRBJ2-7; 8 bases line up with TRBD1. CDR1 and CDR2 from the germline V gene are KGHDR and SFDVKD. Trimming removed 0 bases from V and 0 bases from J; junction bases left unmatched: 6. There are 17 residues in the CDR3. In DNA form, the CDR3 reads TGTGCCACCAGTGATTTGCCGGGACAGGAAACCTCCTACGAGCAGTACTTC. Encoded protein: CATSDLPGQETSYEQYF.